This T cell receptor (beta chain) emerged from a study of Graves' ophthalmopathy and Graves' hyperthyroidism. Study in general: Samples of peripheral blood were obtained at initial diagnosis, prior to treatment of any kind.

For donors with ophthalmopathy, the disease showed moderate-to-severe activity, reached CAS ≥3 and NOSPECS ≥4, and had lasted under 3 months. This CDR3 is 13 amino acids long. Germline lookup yields CDR1 MGHDK and CDR2 SYGVNS. The TCR beta CDR3 regions underwent amplification from RNA transcripts. HTBI-primed RT-PCR formed the first round, and a multiplex PCR formed the second. Via MiXCR, TCRdb re-called the multiplex PCR reads, giving one row per CDR3 protein. This table has about 700,000 distinct CDR3 sequences, about 44% appearing once. This clonotype was seen just once. At one end the junction does not follow the germline gene, possibly because of a read error.

The V gene is TRBV25-1, the J gene TRBJ2-5; no firm D call. Sequenced: peripheral blood. The clonotype originates from an adult man with Graves' ophthalmopathy. DNA of the CDR3: TGTGCCAGCAGTGACCCCAACCAAGAGGCCCAGTACTTC. Protein product: CASSDPNQEAQYF.